Reported below is one T cell receptor beta chain. This record belongs to a study of prognosis after radiotherapy for stage I lung cancer. The V gene end was trimmed by 10 bases and the J gene end by 0 bases; junction bases not matched to a gene: 11. This CDR3 is 16 amino acids long. From germline, CDR1 is SEHNR and CDR2 FQNEAQ (reference sequence). Amplification of TCR beta CDR3 from genomic DNA used two-round multiplex PCR. The use of primers specific to each TRBV and TRBJ gene characterized first-round PCR. One entry per CDR3 protein, called by TCRdb with MiXCR from the multiplex PCR reads. The repertoire holds over 10,000 distinct CDR3 sequences, around 50% seen once, with roughly a quarter in the top ten.

Sequencing used PBMCs, obtained before or after stereotactic body radiation therapy (not recorded which). The chain links TRBV7-9 to TRBJ2-1, with 8 bases that match TRBD2. This sequence originates from a donor aged 50 or older with non-small cell lung cancer. This CDR3 reads CAITGLAESSYNEQFF. CDR3 sequence (DNA): TGTGCCATCACCGGACTAGCAGAAAGCTCCTACAATGAGCAGTTCTTC.